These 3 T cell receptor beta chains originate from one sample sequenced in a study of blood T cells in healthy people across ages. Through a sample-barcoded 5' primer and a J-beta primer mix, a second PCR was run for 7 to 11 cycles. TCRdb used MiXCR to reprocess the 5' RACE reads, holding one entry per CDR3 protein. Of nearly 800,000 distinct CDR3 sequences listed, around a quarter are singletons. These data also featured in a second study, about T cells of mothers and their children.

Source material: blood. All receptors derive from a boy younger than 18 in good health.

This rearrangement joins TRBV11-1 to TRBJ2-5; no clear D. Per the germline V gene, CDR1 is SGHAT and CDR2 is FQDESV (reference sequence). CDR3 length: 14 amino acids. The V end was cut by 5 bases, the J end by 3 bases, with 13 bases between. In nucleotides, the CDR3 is TGTGCCAGCAGCCCGAGGTTCGAAGAAGAGACCCAGTACTTC. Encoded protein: CASSPRFEEETQYF.

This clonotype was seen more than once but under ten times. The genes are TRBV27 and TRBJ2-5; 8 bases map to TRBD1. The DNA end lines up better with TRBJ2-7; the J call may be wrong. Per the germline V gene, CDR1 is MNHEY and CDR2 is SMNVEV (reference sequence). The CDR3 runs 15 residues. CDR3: CASSLSGQGGYEQYF. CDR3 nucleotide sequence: TGTGCCAGCAGTTTGTCCGGACAGGGAGGATACGAGCAGTACTTC.

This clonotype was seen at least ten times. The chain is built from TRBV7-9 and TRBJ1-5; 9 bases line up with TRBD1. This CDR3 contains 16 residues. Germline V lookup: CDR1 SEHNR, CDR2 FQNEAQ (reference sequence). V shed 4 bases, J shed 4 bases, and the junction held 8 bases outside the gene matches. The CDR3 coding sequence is TGTGCCAGCAGCTCGGGACAGGGTCTGATAAATCAGCCCCAGCATTTT. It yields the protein CASSSGQGLINQPQHF.